These 7 T cell receptor beta chains originate from one sample sequenced in a study of blood T cell repertoires in COVID-19. The assay was immunoSEQ multiplex PCR, and TCRdb's table has in-frame clones only and misses some. The sample lists 100,000 to 150,000 clones, around 84% occurring once. The specimen sequenced was PBMCs or T cells enriched from blood (not recorded which). These TCRs come from a middle-aged man with acute COVID-19.

This chain links TRBV19 with TRBJ2-5, with 9 bases lining up with TRBD1. The J segment lost 5 bases and the V segment lost 3 bases, leaving 7 bases of the junction unmatched. Germline V gives CDR1 LNHDA, CDR2 SQIVND (reference sequence). The CDR3 covers 15 residues. The chain's CDR3 is CASSIRTGEYETQYF. The CDR3 coding sequence is TGTGCCAGTAGTATCCGGACAGGGGAGTACGAGACCCAGTACTTC. The entire variable domain, with the rest obtained from reference TRBV19 and TRBJ2-5, is as follows: DGGITQSPKYLFRKEGQNVTLSCEQNLNHDAMYWYRQDPGQGLRLIYYSQIVNDFQKGDIAEGYSVSREKKESFPLTVTSAQKNPTAFYLCASSIRTGEYETQYFGPGTRLLVL.

This clone was seen only once. The rearrangement uses TRBV3-1 (or the pseudogene TRBV3-2) and TRBJ2-5; no firm D call. Germline V CDR1 and CDR2: LGHDT, YNNKEL (reference sequence). The CDR3 consists of 15 residues. Trimming removed 0 bases at V and 0 bases at J, with 8 bases between. DNA of the CDR3: TGTGCCAGCAGCCAAGATCGGCTAGACCAAGAGACCCAGTACTTC. Protein product: CASSQDRLDQETQYF.

V and J are TRBV18 and TRBJ2-7, with D tentatively TRBD1 (5 bases). This CDR3 spans 15 amino acids. Germline-derived CDR1 and CDR2 are KGHSH and LQKENI. The V end was cut by 6 bases, the J end by 3 bases, with 18 bases between. CDR3 loop: CASSPIDGDSYEQYF. The CDR3 DNA is TGTGCCAGCTCCCCCATAGACGGAGACAGCTACGAGCAGTACTTC. The variable domain in full, with the rest retrieved from reference TRBV18 and TRBJ2-7, is NAGVMQNPRHLVRRRGQEARLRCSPMKGHSHVYWYRQLPEEGLKFMVYLQKENIIDESGMPKERFSAEFPKEGPSILRIQQVVRGDSAAYFCASSPIDGDSYEQYFGPGTRLTVT.

The chain employs TRBV5-4 and TRBJ1-4; 10 nucleotides match TRBD1. The junction had 4 bases not matched to a gene; V was cut back by 0 bases and J by 8 bases. In germline, CDR1 is SGHNT, CDR2 YYREEE (reference sequence). This CDR3 is 15 amino acids long. The CDR3 DNA is TGTGCCAGCAGCTTGGGGGGGACAGGGGAGGAAAAACTGTTTTTT. This translates into CASSLGGTGEEKLFF.

This chain links TRBV7-9 with TRBJ1-1, with D possibly matching TRBD1 (5 bases). In germline, CDR1 is SEHNR, CDR2 FQNEAQ (reference sequence). Trimming took 5 bases from V and 2 from J, leaving 12 bases between them. The CDR3 totals 14 residues. Here the CDR3 reads CASSLDRVNTEAFF. CDR3 in DNA: TGTGCCAGCAGCCTCGACAGAGTTAACACTGAAGCTTTCTTT.

The J gene is TRBJ2-7, the V gene TRBV25-1, with 7 bases identical to TRBD2. Germline loops: CDR1 MGHDK, CDR2 SYGVNS. The CDR3 runs to 15 residues. V lost 2 bases to trimming and J lost 3 bases; unmatched junction nucleotides: 7. The CDR3 DNA reads as TGTGCCAGCAGTGAAGAGTGGCGGGGGAGCTACGAGCAGTACTTC. Amino acid sequence: CASSEEWRGSYEQYF.

The chain uses TRBV4-2 and TRBJ2-3, with a possible D match to TRBD2 (6 bases). This CDR3 is 16 amino acids long. Per the germline V gene, CDR1 is LGHNA and CDR2 is YNFKEQ. V lost 0 bases and J 1 base, leaving 11 bases between the germline ends. CDR3 residues: CASSQEGAGGTDTQYF. CDR3 DNA: TGTGCCAGCAGCCAAGAGGGAGCGGGTGGCACAGATACGCAGTATTTT.